This T cell receptor (beta chain) is drawn from a study of T cell responses to AZD1222 COVID-19 vaccine. The CDR3 is 14 residues long. The V gene's germline CDR1 is LNHDA and CDR2 SQIVND (reference sequence). Trimming took 8 bases from V and 4 from J; bases not matched to a gene: 7. Whole-study results and caveats: The reported proportion of spike-specific TCRs targeting unmutated variant regions was nearly half. Distributed over spike, vaccine-associated CD4 TCRs predominated at 160-218 and 743-854. Clonal diversity was possibly underestimated, and the donors were mostly white British, with more females. Spike-specific TCR breadth and depth both grew after two AZD1222 doses.

Sequencing used immunoSEQ multiplex PCR; TCRdb keeps in-frame clones, though not all of them. The profile shows tens of thousands of clones, around 90% of them singletons. With respect to this clone: The antigen remains unidentified.

This rearrangement joins TRBV19 to TRBJ1-4; 7 bases fit TRBD1. This sequence originates from an adult who received the AZD1222 COVID-19 vaccine. Sequenced material: peripheral blood, taken 28 days after the second AZD1222 dose. The CDR3 sequence: CASGRTGINEKLFF. Here the CDR3 DNA reads TGTGCCAGTGGTCGGACAGGCATTAATGAAAAACTGTTTTTT.